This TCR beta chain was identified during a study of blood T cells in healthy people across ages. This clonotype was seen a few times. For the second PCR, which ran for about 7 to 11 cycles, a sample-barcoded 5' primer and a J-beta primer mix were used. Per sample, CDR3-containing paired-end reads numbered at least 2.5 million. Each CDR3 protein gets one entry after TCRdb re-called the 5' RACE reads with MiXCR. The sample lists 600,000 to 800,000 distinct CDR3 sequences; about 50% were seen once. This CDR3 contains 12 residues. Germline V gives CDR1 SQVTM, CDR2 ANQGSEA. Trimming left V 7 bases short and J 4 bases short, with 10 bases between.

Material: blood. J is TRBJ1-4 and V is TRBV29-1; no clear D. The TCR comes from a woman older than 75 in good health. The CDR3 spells CSGGRNNEKLFF. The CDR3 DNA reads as TGCAGCGGAGGGAGGAATAATGAAAAACTGTTTTTT.